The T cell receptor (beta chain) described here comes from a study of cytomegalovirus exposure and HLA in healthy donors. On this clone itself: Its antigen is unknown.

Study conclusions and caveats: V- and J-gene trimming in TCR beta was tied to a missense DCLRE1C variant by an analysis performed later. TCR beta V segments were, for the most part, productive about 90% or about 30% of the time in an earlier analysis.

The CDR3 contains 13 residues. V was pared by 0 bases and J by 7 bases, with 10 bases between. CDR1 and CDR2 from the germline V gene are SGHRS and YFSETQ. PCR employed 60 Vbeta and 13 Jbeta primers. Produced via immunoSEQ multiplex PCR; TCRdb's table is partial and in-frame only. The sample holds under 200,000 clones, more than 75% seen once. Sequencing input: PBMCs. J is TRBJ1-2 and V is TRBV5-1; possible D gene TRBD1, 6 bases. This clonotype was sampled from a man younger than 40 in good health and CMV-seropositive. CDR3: CASSLGRGGGYTF. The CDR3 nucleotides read TGCGCCAGCAGCTTGGGCCGAGGGGGTGGCTACACCTTC.